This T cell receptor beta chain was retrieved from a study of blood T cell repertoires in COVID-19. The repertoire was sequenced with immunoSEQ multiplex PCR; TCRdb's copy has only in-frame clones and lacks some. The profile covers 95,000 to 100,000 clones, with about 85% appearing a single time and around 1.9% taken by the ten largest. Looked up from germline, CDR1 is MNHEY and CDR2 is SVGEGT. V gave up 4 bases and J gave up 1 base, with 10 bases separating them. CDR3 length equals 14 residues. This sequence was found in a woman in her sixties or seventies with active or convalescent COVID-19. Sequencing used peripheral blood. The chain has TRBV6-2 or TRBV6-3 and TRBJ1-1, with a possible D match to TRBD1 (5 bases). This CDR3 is CASSLAGPNTEAFF. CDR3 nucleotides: TGTGCCAGCAGTTTAGCGGGGCCGAACACTGAAGCTTTCTTT.